The clone carrying this T cell receptor beta chain appeared many times. Its specificity is not known. Using its own MiXCR run on the 5' RACE reads, TCRdb lists one record per CDR3 protein. This sample yields around 66,000 distinct CDR3 sequences, of which about 6.6% are seen a single time; 14% to 15% belongs to the top ten. This sample is part of a study of spatial heterogeneity in lung cancer. CDR1 is SGHTA and CDR2 is FQGTGA in the germline V gene. The CDR3 consists of 14 residues. Trimming left V 5 bases short and J 10 bases short, with 15 bases between. Time point reported: sample taken at primary tumor resection. Frozen PBMC, nontumor lung or tumor provided whole RNA, which was sequenced unsorted. Overall study results and limits: Tumor TCRs that were ubiquitous and expanded showed up in blood more at resection than follow-up.

V and J are TRBV7-3 and TRBJ1-6; tentatively, D is TRBD1 (5 bases). Sequencing was performed on PBMCs, taken at surgery. The TCR sequence derives from a female donor with early-stage non-small cell lung cancer. CDR3 in amino acids: CASSPDGGESPLHF. CDR3 nucleotide sequence: TGTGCCAGCAGCCCCGATGGGGGAGAATCACCCCTCCACTTT.